The 9 T cell receptor beta chains reported below all come from one sample, sequenced in a study of OX40 agonist ivuxolimab in advanced cancers. Generated by immunoSEQ multiplex PCR, the TCRdb table keeps only in-frame clones and is missing some. Here the sample spans about 73,000 clones, about 87% being singletons. Sequences were derived from CD4+ or CD8+ T cells sorted from blood, sampled in a trial of the OX40 agonist ivuxolimab. All receptors come from an adult with an advanced solid tumor such as melanoma, head and neck, liver or kidney cancer.

The chain recombines TRBV30 with TRBJ1-3; no clear D. The V end lost 2 bases, the J end lost 1 base, and 3 bases lay between the germline ends. Germline values: CDR1 GTSNPN, CDR2 SVGIG (reference sequence). The CDR3 runs 12 residues. The CDR3 here is CAWSPSGNTIYF. DNA of the CDR3: TGTGCCTGGAGTCCGTCTGGAAACACCATATATTTT.

V and J are TRBV6-5 and TRBJ1-1; no definite D call. The CDR3 totals 15 residues. Germline CDR1 reads MNHEY; CDR2 reads SVGAGI. Trimming took off 7 bases at V and 0 bases at J, with 15 bases between the two ends. The DNA of the CDR3 is TGTGCCAGCACCCCCTCTGTAGGGATGAACACTGAAGCTTTCTTT. It specifies CASTPSVGMNTEAFF.

This chain links TRBV25-1 with TRBJ2-5; D is unclear. Germline CDR1 reads MGHDK; CDR2 reads SYGVNS. Trimming left V 2 bases short and J 1 base short, with 5 bases between. The CDR3 covers 13 residues. CDR3 sequence: CASSEPSQETQYF. In nucleotides, the CDR3 is TGTGCCAGCAGTGAACCCAGCCAAGAGACCCAGTACTTC.

The gene calls are TRBV19 and TRBJ2-3; D is undetermined. CDR1 LNHDA and CDR2 SQIVND come from the germline V gene (reference sequence). Trimming removed 5 bases at V and 1 base at J, with 13 bases between. The CDR3 spans 15 residues. This CDR3 is CASSPRALGTDTQYF. The CDR3 DNA is TGTGCCAGTAGTCCCCGAGCATTGGGCACAGATACGCAGTATTTT.

The chain recombines TRBV14 with TRBJ2-7, with 8 positions matching TRBD2. After removal of 1 base from V and 6 bases from J, the junction contained 5 bases not matched to a gene. The CDR3 has 14 amino acids. Germline CDR1 is SGHDN and CDR2 is FVKESK. The CDR3 region is CASSQVGLAGEQYF. DNA for the CDR3: TGTGCCAGCAGCCAAGTTGGACTAGCCGGCGAGCAGTACTTC.

The chain carries TRBV13 and TRBJ1-3; D is unresolved. There are 13 residues in the CDR3. With 2 bases removed from V and 4 bases from J, the gap between germline ends came to 6 bases. CDR1 is PRHDT, CDR2 FYEKMQ, per germline (reference sequence). CDR3 in amino acids: CASSLRGGNTIYF. The DNA of the CDR3 is TGTGCCAGCAGCTTAAGAGGGGGAAACACCATATATTTT.

The chain employs TRBV11-2 and TRBJ2-2, with 15 nucleotides matching TRBD2. The CDR3 has 15 residues. V was pared by 5 bases and J by 6 bases, with 1 base of the junction left unmatched. The V gene's germline CDR1 is SGHAT and CDR2 FQNNGV. In DNA form, the CDR3 reads TGTGCCAGCAGCCGGACTAGCGGGAGGGCCGGGGAGCTGTTTTTT. Translating gives CASSRTSGRAGELFF.

The V gene is TRBV19, the J gene TRBJ1-2, with D uncertain. The CDR3 covers 13 residues. Germline CDR1 LNHDA, CDR2 SQIVND (reference sequence). Trimming took off 0 bases at V and 8 bases at J, with 10 bases between the two ends. The CDR3 here is CASSIEGYGGYTF. The CDR3 DNA follows: TGTGCCAGTAGTATAGAGGGCTATGGCGGCTACACCTTC.

This sequence joins TRBV4-1 and TRBJ2-1, with TRBD1 matching over 8 bases. The length of the CDR3 is 15 residues. CDR1 is MGHRA and CDR2 is YSYEKL in the germline V gene. V shed 1 base, J shed 3 bases, and the junction held 2 bases outside the gene matches. This chain's CDR3 is CASSQVQGGYNEQFF. The CDR3 DNA reads TGCGCCAGCAGCCAAGTACAGGGGGGCTACAATGAGCAGTTCTTC.